This paragraph reports one TCR beta chain. This sample is part of a study of cytomegalovirus exposure and HLA in healthy donors. Per the germline V gene, CDR1 is SGHTA and CDR2 is FQGNSA. J lost 6 bases, V lost 5 bases, and 6 bases had no gene match. The CDR3 is 13 amino acids. The PCR ran on 60 Vbeta and 13 Jbeta primers. Clones were sequenced by immunoSEQ multiplex PCR, and TCRdb holds only the in-frame ones, with some missing. Of about 120,000 clones in the sample, approximately 70% were seen once. Sequenced sample: PBMCs. This chain links TRBV7-2 with TRBJ2-5; 7 bases map to TRBD1. The receptor was isolated from a man younger than 35 in good health and CMV-seronegative. CDR3 amino acids: CASSRTGAKTQYF. In nucleotides, the CDR3 is TGTGCCAGCAGCCGCACAGGGGCGAAGACCCAGTACTTC.